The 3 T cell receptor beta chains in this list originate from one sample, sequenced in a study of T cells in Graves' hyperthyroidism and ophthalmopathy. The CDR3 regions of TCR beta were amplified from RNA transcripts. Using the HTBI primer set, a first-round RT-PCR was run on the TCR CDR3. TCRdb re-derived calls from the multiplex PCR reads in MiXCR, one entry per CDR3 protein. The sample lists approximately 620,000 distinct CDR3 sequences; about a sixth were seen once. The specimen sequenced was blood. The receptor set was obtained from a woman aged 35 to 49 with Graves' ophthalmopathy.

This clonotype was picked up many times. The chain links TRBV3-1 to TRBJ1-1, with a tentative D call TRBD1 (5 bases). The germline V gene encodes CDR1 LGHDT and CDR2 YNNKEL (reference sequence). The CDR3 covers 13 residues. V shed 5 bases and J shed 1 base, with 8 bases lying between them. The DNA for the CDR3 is TGTGCCAGCAGCTCCGGGACGAACACTGAAGCTTTCTTT. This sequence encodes CASSSGTNTEAFF.

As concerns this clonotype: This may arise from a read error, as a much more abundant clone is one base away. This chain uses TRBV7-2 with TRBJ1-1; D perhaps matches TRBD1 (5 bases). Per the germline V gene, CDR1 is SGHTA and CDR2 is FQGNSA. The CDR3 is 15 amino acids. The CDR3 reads CAGSPRVTRDTEAFF. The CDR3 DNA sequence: TGTGCCGGCAGCCCCAGGGTTACGAGGGACACTGAAGCTTTCTTT.

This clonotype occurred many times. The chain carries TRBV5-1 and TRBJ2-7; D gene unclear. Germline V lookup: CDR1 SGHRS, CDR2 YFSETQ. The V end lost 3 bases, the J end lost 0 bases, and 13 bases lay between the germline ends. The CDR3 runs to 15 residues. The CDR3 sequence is CASSSSGPASYEQYF. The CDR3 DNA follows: TGCGCCAGCAGCTCCTCCGGACCGGCCTCCTACGAGCAGTACTTC.